This T cell receptor beta chain was captured by sequencing in a study of cytomegalovirus exposure and HLA in healthy donors. Across the study: In terms of ancestry, the Caucasian-associated cluster contained 81% of the approximately 380 genotyped donors. Study results and limitations: Highly shared sequence variants in one cluster were likely a sequencing artifact.

The PCR made use of 60 Vbeta and 13 Jbeta primers. Profiled with immunoSEQ multiplex PCR; TCRdb holds only in-frame clones, not every one. The table records about 150,000 clones, roughly 80% of them present only once. This clone occurred a few times. Its cognate antigen is unknown. The sample consisted of PBMCs. The sequence was collected from a man in his forties in good health and CMV-seropositive.

The CDR3 region is CASSPAVMNTEAFF. CDR3 nucleotides: TGTGCCAGCAGCCCCGCGGTCATGAACACTGAAGCTTTCTTT. The J gene is TRBJ1-1, the V gene TRBV7-9; no clear D gene. CDR1 is SEHNR, CDR2 FQNEAQ, per germline (reference sequence). The V end lost 5 bases, the J end lost 0 bases, and 10 bases lay between the germline ends. The CDR3 is 14 residues long.